These T cell receptor beta chains were read from a single sample in a study of T-cell reconstitution after alpha-beta-depleted transplantation in children. Via MiXCR, TCRdb re-called the PCR reads, giving one row per CDR3 protein. This sample yields roughly 15,000 distinct CDR3 sequences, of which around 5.8% are seen a single time; 5.5% to 8.5% belongs to the top ten. The material was PBMCs, obtained before TCRalphabeta/CD19-depleted stem cell transplant. The receptors come from a boy between 10 and 17 years old with acute lymphoblastic leukemia, due to receive a stem cell transplant. The CDR3 runs from the conserved cysteine through the conserved F or W. Fields, in order: V gene, D gene, clone size, J gene, CDR3 protein, CDR3 DNA. D genes are given only for firm matches. A clone size is listed for some rows: how often the clone was seen (once, few, many), or a class if it is expanded.

>TRBV4-3|TRBD2|many|TRBJ2-7
CASSYGTSGFYEQYF
TGCGCCAGCAGCTACGGCACTAGCGGCTTCTACGAGCAGTACTTC
>TRBV20-1|TRBD2|medium-sized|TRBJ2-1
CSARPSPASGYNEQFF
TGCAGTGCTAGACCCTCGCCGGCTAGCGGTTACAATGAGCAGTTCTTC
>TRBV6-2/TRBV6-3|TRBD1|many|TRBJ2-3
CASSFNRDRGIDTQYF
TGTGCCAGCAGTTTTAACCGGGACAGGGGCATAGATACGCAGTATTTT
>TRBV4-3|TRBD1|many|TRBJ2-2
CASSQGTGPRGTGELFF
TGCGCCAGCAGCCAAGGGACAGGGCCAAGGGGCACCGGGGAGCTGTTTTTT
>TRBV11-2|TRBD2|many|TRBJ2-3
CASSLEGAGPTDTQYF
TGTGCCAGCAGCTTAGAGGGAGCGGGACCCACAGATACGCAGTATTTT
>TRBV8-2|NA|NA|TRBJ2-2
CASSPGQRSGELLF
TGTGCCAGCAGCCCTGGACAGAGAAGCGGGGAGCTGCTTTTT
>TRBV27|NA|medium-sized|TRBJ2-3
CASWTSTDTQYF
TGTGCCAGCTGGACCAGCACAGATACGCAGTATTTT
>TRBV7-9|TRBD2|many|TRBJ2-1
CASNLGLAGGTEQFF
TGTGCCAGCAATTTAGGACTAGCGGGAGGAACTGAGCAGTTCTTC
>TRBV20-1|NA|many|TRBJ2-7
CSARRGRDYEQYF
TGCAGTGCCCGAAGGGGGAGGGACTACGAGCAGTACTTC
>TRBV7-9|TRBD2|medium-sized|TRBJ2-7
CASSATSVQYF
TGTGCCAGCAGCGCAACTAGCGTACAGTACTTC
>TRBV7-9|TRBD1|many|TRBJ2-7
CASSQGQGTYEQYF
TGTGCCAGCAGCCAGGGACAGGGTACCTACGAGCAGTACTTC
>TRBV6-6|NA|few|TRBJ1-1
CASSDRPSEAFF
TGTGCCAGCAGTGATAGACCGAGCGAAGCTTTCTTT
>TRBV7-9|NA|many|TRBJ1-4
CASSFVISTNEKLFF
TGTGCCAGCAGCTTCGTCATTTCAACTAATGAAAAACTGTTTTTT
>TRBV28|TRBD1|medium-sized|TRBJ2-1
CASSYDRDVYNEQFF
TGTGCCAGCAGCTACGACAGGGATGTCTACAATGAGCAGTTCTTC
>TRBV4-2|TRBD2|many|TRBJ2-7
CASSRELAGVYEQYF
TGTGCCAGCAGTCGAGAACTAGCGGGAGTCTACGAGCAGTACTTC
>TRBV18|TRBD2|medium-sized|TRBJ2-1
CASSPRRTSGVSSYNEQFF
TGTGCCAGCTCACCACGAAGGACTAGCGGGGTTAGCTCCTACAATGAGCAGTTCTTC
>TRBV20-1|NA|NA|TRBJ2-7
CSARGHAPGQPSISSYEQYF
TGCAGTGCTAGGGGCCATGCTCCGGGCCAGCCAAGTATTAGCTCCTACGAGCAGTACTTC
>TRBV25-1|NA|medium-sized|TRBJ2-1
CASSESWDEQFF
TGTGCCAGCAGTGAAAGTTGGGATGAGCAGTTCTTC
>TRBV28|TRBD2|many|TRBJ2-1
CASSVGRGEQFF
TGTGCCAGCAGTGTAGGGAGGGGTGAGCAGTTCTTC
>TRBV6-5|NA|many|TRBJ1-5
CASSYRGRTAGYQPQHF
TGTGCCAGCAGTTACCGGGGACGGACAGCCGGGTATCAGCCCCAGCATTTT
>TRBV20-1|NA|many|TRBJ1-6
CSARDFGAAGSPLHF
TGCAGTGCTAGAGATTTTGGGGCCGCAGGTTCACCCCTCCACTTT
>TRBV4-2|NA|many|TRBJ2-1
CASSQDDRYNEQFF
TGTGCCAGCAGCCAAGACGACAGGTACAATGAGCAGTTCTTC
>TRBV20-1|NA|many|TRBJ1-5
CSAGAVGSENQPQHF
TGCAGTGCTGGGGCCGTCGGGTCGGAGAATCAGCCCCAGCATTTT
>TRBV4-2|TRBD1|medium-sized|TRBJ2-6
CASSQDRDSNSGVLTF
TGTGCCAGCAGCCAAGACCGGGACAGCAACTCGGGCGTCCTGACTTTC
>TRBV7-9|NA|many|TRBJ2-3
CASSLAIGAGIDTQYF
TGTGCCAGCAGCTTAGCGATAGGCGCAGGGATAGATACGCAGTATTTT
>TRBV20-1|TRBD1|many|TRBJ1-1
CSAPGQGATEAFF
TGCAGTGCTCCTGGACAGGGGGCTACTGAAGCTTTCTTT
>TRBV24-1|NA|many|TRBJ1-5
CATSDFGAAQPQHF
TGTGCCACCAGTGATTTTGGGGCGGCTCAGCCCCAGCATTTT
>TRBV28|TRBD1|many|TRBJ1-2
CASSLGTGANYGYTF
TGTGCCAGCAGTTTAGGGACAGGAGCCAACTATGGCTACACCTTC
>TRBV7-9|TRBD1|many|TRBJ1-2
CASSSPLDRGQEGYTF
TGTGCCAGCAGCTCTCCTTTAGACAGGGGACAAGAAGGCTACACCTTC
>TRBV12-3/TRBV12-4|NA|medium-sized|TRBJ1-4
CASSLRGGEKEKLFF
TGTGCCAGCAGCCTGCGAGGGGGAGAGAAGGAAAAACTGTTTTTT
>TRBV7-8|NA|many|TRBJ1-5
CASSFLVTQPQHF
TGTGCCAGCAGCTTCTTGGTAACTCAGCCCCAGCATTTT
>TRBV7-9|TRBD1|many|TRBJ2-1
CASSALTGVNEQFF
TGTGCCAGCAGCGCACTGACAGGGGTCAATGAGCAGTTCTTC
>TRBV28|NA|many|TRBJ2-7
CATRDIRSSYEQYF
TGTGCCACCCGGGACATTCGGAGCTCCTACGAGCAGTACTTC
>TRBV11-3|TRBD2|many|TRBJ2-1
CASSFGSGGKYNEQFF
TGTGCCAGCAGCTTCGGAAGCGGGGGGAAATACAATGAGCAGTTCTTC
>TRBV7-9|NA|NA|TRBJ1-2
CASSLVVGRPGYTF
TGTGCCAGCAGCTTAGTAGTGGGCCGGCCGGGCTACACCTTC
>TRBV6-6|NA|many|TRBJ2-1
CASSSQMTQFF
TGTGCCAGCAGTTCGCAAATGACGCAGTTCTTC
>TRBV3-1|NA|many|TRBJ2-1
CASSQAPVDRSYGNEQFF
TGTGCCAGCAGCCAAGCCCCGGTCGACAGGTCTTACGGCAATGAGCAGTTCTTC
>TRBV10-3|NA|NA|TRBJ2-7
CAISSGQIYEQYF
TGTGCCATCAGCTCCGGACAGATCTACGAGCAGTACTTC
>TRBV11-3|NA|many|TRBJ1-1
CASSWGNTEAFF
TGTGCCAGCAGCTGGGGAAACACTGAAGCTTTCTTT
>TRBV15|NA|medium-sized|TRBJ2-1
CATSPLAEGEQFF
TGTGCCACCAGCCCCCTTGCGGAGGGTGAGCAGTTCTTC
>TRBV7-2|NA|many|TRBJ1-3
CASSPSTAVPGNTIYF
TGTGCCAGCAGCCCCTCGACAGCAGTTCCTGGAAACACCATATATTTT
>TRBV28|NA|many|TRBJ2-1
CASSLSQGPTYNEQFF
TGTGCCAGCAGTTTATCCCAGGGGCCGACCTACAATGAGCAGTTCTTC
>TRBV5-4|NA|NA|TRBJ2-3
CASSLFTWGPDTQYF
TGTGCCAGCAGCTTGTTTACTTGGGGGCCAGATACGCAGTATTTT
>TRBV6-1|NA|many|TRBJ2-7
CASSEEGGWSPYEQYF
TGTGCCAGCAGTGAAGAGGGCGGGTGGTCCCCCTACGAGCAGTACTTC
>TRBV7-9|NA|many|TRBJ1-2
CASSLDSYGYTF
TGTGCCAGCAGCTTGGACAGCTATGGCTACACCTTC
>TRBV2|NA|medium-sized|TRBJ2-5
CASRLRGGTETQYF
TGTGCCAGCAGATTAAGAGGGGGGACAGAGACCCAGTACTTC
>TRBV7-2|TRBD1|few|TRBJ2-7
CASSFGTGLREQYF
TGTGCCAGCAGCTTCGGGACAGGTCTTCGCGAGCAGTACTTC
>TRBV4-3|NA|many|TRBJ2-3
CASSQDRGGGPGNTQYF
TGCGCCAGCAGCCAAGATAGGGGCGGGGGCCCAGGAAATACGCAGTATTTT
>TRBV7-9|NA|many|TRBJ2-6
CASSLSASGANVLTF
TGTGCCAGCAGCTTAAGCGCCTCTGGGGCCAACGTCCTGACTTTC
>TRBV28|TRBD2|many|TRBJ2-7
CASSPGGGVRYEQYF
TGTGCCAGCAGCCCTGGGGGAGGGGTGAGATACGAGCAGTACTTC
>TRBV7-6|TRBD1|many|TRBJ2-5
CASSRRTGGPGTQYF
TGTGCCAGCAGCCGGAGGACAGGGGGTCCTGGGACCCAGTACTTC
>TRBV28|NA|many|TRBJ1-1
CAPPGGREDYTEAFF
TGTGCCCCACCCGGGGGCAGAGAGGATTACACTGAAGCTTTCTTT
>TRBV12-3/TRBV12-4|NA|many|TRBJ2-2
CASSLGTINTGELFF
TGTGCCAGCAGTTTAGGGACAATAAACACCGGGGAGCTGTTTTTT
>TRBV3-1|TRBD2|many|TRBJ2-7
CASSPYPLAGFEQYF
TGTGCCAGCAGCCCCTATCCGCTAGCGGGGTTCGAGCAGTACTTC